The 20 T cell receptor beta chains listed next were all sequenced from one sample in a study of blood T cell repertoires in COVID-19. Assay used: immunoSEQ multiplex PCR; TCRdb lists only in-frame clones, some missing. Of about 270,000 clones listed, approximately 83% are singletons. Material for sequencing was peripheral blood. Receptors originate from a woman aged 50 to 60 who had recovered from COVID-19.

The chain links TRBV3-1 (or the pseudogene TRBV3-2) to TRBJ2-1; D perhaps matches TRBD2 (6 bases). This CDR3 has 14 amino acids. Looked up from germline, CDR1 is LGHDT and CDR2 is YNNKEL (reference sequence). Trimming removed 1 base at V and 14 bases at J, with 18 bases between. Here the CDR3 DNA reads TGTGCCAGCAGCCAAGTGGGACTCGCCGCGAGGAAGTTCTTC. This encodes CASSQVGLAARKFF.

This chain uses TRBV4-2 with TRBJ1-3; 7 nucleotides line up with TRBD1. V gave up 2 bases and J gave up 1 base; unmatched junction bases: 5. CDR3 size: 16 residues. Per the germline V gene, CDR1 is LGHNA and CDR2 is YNFKEQ. The CDR3 nucleotides read TGTGCCAGCAGCCAACCCACAGGGGCTTCTGGAAACACCATATATTTT. Encoded protein: CASSQPTGASGNTIYF.

The V gene is TRBV5-6, the J gene TRBJ2-2; D is uncertain. This CDR3 region has 14 residues. Germline V lookup: CDR1 SGHDT, CDR2 YYEEEE. Trimming removed 0 bases at V and 4 bases at J, with 7 bases between. CDR3 region: CASSLALTTGELFF. CDR3 sequence (DNA): TGTGCCAGCAGCTTGGCTCTAACCACCGGGGAGCTGTTTTTT.

This chain links TRBV6-5 with TRBJ1-5; 7 positions agree with TRBD1. The germline gives CDR1 MNHEY, CDR2 SVGAGI. V shed 5 bases, J shed 5 bases, and the junction held 9 bases outside the gene matches. The CDR3 totals 15 residues. CDR3 loop: CASSRDRAPHQPQHF. The CDR3, as DNA: TGTGCCAGCAGTCGCGACAGGGCCCCCCATCAGCCCCAGCATTTT.

CDR3 DNA: TGTGCCAGCAGCTTGGGATCCACAGAATTCTACGAGCAGTACTTC. Its translation is CASSLGSTEFYEQYF. This rearrangement joins TRBV5-4 to TRBJ2-7; D is unclear. V was pared by 0 bases and J by 3 bases, with 13 bases between. Germline CDR1 SGHNT, CDR2 YYREEE (reference sequence). There are 15 residues in the CDR3.

The chain employs TRBV7-2 and TRBJ2-2; 11 bases are a match to TRBD2. Trimming took 4 bases from V and 3 from J; bases not matched to a gene: 10. The CDR3 covers 18 residues. Germline V lookup: CDR1 SGHTA, CDR2 FQGNSA. The CDR3 spells CASSSYVAGGPYTGELFF. The CDR3 nucleotides read TGTGCCAGCAGCTCGTACGTAGCGGGAGGGCCGTACACCGGGGAGCTGTTTTTT.

The rearrangement links TRBV18 to TRBJ2-1, with TRBD1 as a possible D gene (6 bases). CDR1 and CDR2 from the germline V gene are KGHSH and LQKENI. Trimming took off 6 bases at V and 8 bases at J, with 20 bases between the two ends. This CDR3 comprises 15 residues. CDR3 sequence (DNA): TGTGCCAGCTCTTTCAACAGGGAGAACCCCGATGAGCAGTTCTTC. Its translation: CASSFNRENPDEQFF. The full variable domain, its missing parts supplied by reference TRBV18 and TRBJ2-1, is NAGVMQNPRHLVRRRGQEARLRCSPMKGHSHVYWYRQLPEEGLKFMVYLQKENIIDESGMPKERFSAEFPKEGPSILRIQQVVRGDSAAYFCASSFNRENPDEQFFGPGTRLTVL.

J is TRBJ2-7 and V is TRBV28, with 12 positions matching TRBD1. The CDR3 extends over 15 amino acids. J lost 3 bases, V lost 4 bases, and 4 bases had no gene match. Germline values: CDR1 MDHEN, CDR2 SYDVKM. The CDR3 coding sequence is TGTGCCAGCAGTTGGGGGACAGGGGGCCACTACGAGCAGTACTTC. Translating gives CASSWGTGGHYEQYF.

The CDR3 region is CASRLAGVASETQYF. Here the CDR3 DNA reads TGCGCCAGCAGGTTAGCGGGAGTGGCCTCAGAGACCCAGTACTTC. The gene calls are TRBV4-1 and TRBJ2-5; 9 nucleotides agree with TRBD2. This CDR3 has 15 amino acids. J was trimmed by 4 bases and V by 6 bases; bases with no gene match: 9. Germline lookup yields CDR1 MGHRA and CDR2 YSYEKL.

This chain joins TRBV19 and TRBJ2-2; TRBD1 aligns across 9 bases. CDR3 length: 19 amino acids. J gave up 4 bases and V 6 bases, and 18 bases lay outside the gene matches. Germline lookup yields CDR1 LNHDA and CDR2 SQIVND (reference sequence). This chain's CDR3 is CASSIVPGRDREFTGELFF. The CDR3 bases are TGTGCCAGTAGCATTGTACCGGGCCGGGACAGGGAGTTCACCGGGGAGCTGTTTTTT. Filled out from reference TRBV19 and TRBJ2-2, the complete variable domain reads DGGITQSPKYLFRKEGQNVTLSCEQNLNHDAMYWYRQDPGQGLRLIYYSQIVNDFQKGDIAEGYSVSREKKESFPLTVTSAQKNPTAFYLCASSIVPGRDREFTGELFFGEGSRLTVL.

The chain carries TRBV11-1 and TRBJ2-7, with 11 bases identical to TRBD1. CDR1 is SGHAT, CDR2 FQDESV, per germline (reference sequence). V gave up 0 bases and J gave up 3 bases; unmatched junction bases: 1. CDR3 size: 15 residues. For the CDR3, the DNA is TGTGCCAGCAGCTTAGCGGGGACAGGGGGCTACGAGCAGTACTTC. Translation gives CASSLAGTGGYEQYF.

The rearrangement joins TRBV18 to TRBJ2-7; D unclear. CDR3 size: 14 residues. CDR1 is KGHSH, CDR2 LQKENI, per germline. Trimming shortened V by 6 bases and J by 1 base, and 13 bases separated the two germline ends. CDR3 DNA sequence: TGTGCCAGCTCCCTTGACTGGCTATCCTACGAGCAGTACTTC. Its translation: CASSLDWLSYEQYF.

This chain joins TRBV6-5 and TRBJ1-2; D might be TRBD1 (5 bases). With 7 bases removed from V and 8 bases from J, the gap between germline ends came to 23 bases. CDR3 length equals 15 residues. In germline, CDR1 is MNHEY, CDR2 SVGAGI. The CDR3 nucleotides read TGTGCCAGCATCCCCGGCCGGGCCGGGGGTAGGGGCTACACCTTC. It yields the protein CASIPGRAGGRGYTF.

There are a few counts of this clone. The gene calls are TRBV12-3 or TRBV12-4 and TRBJ2-1, with a possible D match to TRBD2 (5 bases). This CDR3 comprises 13 residues. Trimming removed 8 bases at V and 4 bases at J, with 12 bases between. CDR3 sequence: CASGLRGYNEQFF. For the CDR3, the DNA is TGTGCCAGCGGCCTCCGGGGTTACAATGAGCAGTTCTTC.

This clone has more than one count but fewer than ten. The gene calls are TRBV11-2 and TRBJ2-7, with 9 bases fitting TRBD2. The CDR3 consists of 15 residues. Germline-derived CDR1 and CDR2 are SGHAT and FQNNGV. With 4 bases clipped from V and 5 bases from J, the junction kept 9 bases outside the gene matches. DNA for the CDR3: TGTGCCAGCAGCTGGGCGGCGGGGGGGCAAAACGAGCAGTACTTC. This gives the protein CASSWAAGGQNEQYF.

V is TRBV11-2 and J is TRBJ2-1, with D unclear. CDR1 is SGHAT and CDR2 is FQNNGV in the germline V gene. V lost 5 bases to trimming and J lost 0 bases, with 14 bases between them. The length of the CDR3 is 16 residues. This chain's CDR3 is CASSVGMRFSYNEQFF. CDR3 DNA: TGTGCCAGCAGCGTAGGGATGCGGTTCTCCTACAATGAGCAGTTCTTC. Looking up the rest from reference TRBV11-2 and TRBJ2-1 gives the full variable domain: EAGVAQSPRYKIIEKRQSVAFWCNPISGHATLYWYQQILGQGPKLLIQFQNNGVVDDSQLPKDRFSAERLKGVDSTLKIQPAKLEDSAVYLCASSVGMRFSYNEQFFGPGTRLTVL.

This chain links TRBV28 with TRBJ1-1; 7 bases are shared with TRBD1. The V gene end was trimmed by 6 bases and the J gene end by 1 base; junction bases not matched to a gene: 8. Germline CDR1 reads MDHEN; CDR2 reads SYDVKM. This CDR3 is 15 amino acids long. CDR3 nucleotides: TGTGCCAGCAGGTATGACAGGGCTTCGAACACTGAAGCTTTCTTT. This encodes CASRYDRASNTEAFF.

The chain employs TRBV9 and TRBJ1-1; D gene unclear. V gave up 0 bases and J gave up 8 bases, with 14 bases separating them. Germline CDR1 is SGDLS and CDR2 is YYNGEE. This CDR3 is 14 amino acids long. CDR3 region: CASSVALQIEEAFF. CDR3 DNA: TGTGCCAGCAGCGTAGCTTTACAAATTGAAGAAGCTTTCTTT.

The V gene is TRBV5-5, the J gene TRBJ1-6; D might be TRBD1 (5 bases). Germline V gene sequence: CDR1 SGHKS, CDR2 YYEKEE (reference sequence). Trimming took off 4 bases at V and 9 bases at J, with 14 bases between the two ends. CDR3 size: 14 residues. The CDR3 here is CASSKQGTPSPLHF. In DNA form, the CDR3 reads TGTGCCAGCAGCAAGCAGGGCACCCCTTCACCCCTCCACTTT.

J is TRBJ2-3 and V is TRBV24-1, with TRBD1 matching over 9 bases. The junction had 10 bases not matched to a gene; V was cut back by 2 bases and J by 2 bases. The CDR3 loop spans 18 amino acids. Germline V lookup: CDR1 KGHDR, CDR2 SFDVKD. Here the CDR3 DNA reads TGTGCCACCAGTGATTCCCCGGGACAGGGACAGGCCACAGATACGCAGTATTTT. Protein sequence: CATSDSPGQGQATDTQYF.